Many counts were recorded for the clone carrying this T cell receptor beta chain. Its matching antigen is unknown. The sample belongs to a study of T cells in Graves' hyperthyroidism and ophthalmopathy. Study as a whole: Pretreatment peripheral blood was obtained at initial diagnosis. General study findings and limits: Blood shared most expanded thyroid clonotypes above 0.001. Stable hyperthyroidism was told apart from ophthalmopathy by a model built on 13 V-J features.

TCR beta CDR3 regions were amplified from RNA transcripts. In the first-round RT-PCR of the TCR CDR3, the HTBI primer set was used. Each CDR3 protein gets one entry after TCRdb re-called the multiplex PCR reads with MiXCR. Of about 610,000 distinct CDR3 sequences in the sample, 16% were seen once. CDR1 SNHLY and CDR2 FYNNEI come from the germline V gene. Between the trimmed V and J ends, which lost 7 bases and 0 bases, there was a span of 17 bases. This CDR3 spans 16 amino acids. The sequenced material came from blood. The TCR was taken from a middle-aged woman with Graves' ophthalmopathy. The chain uses TRBV2 and TRBJ2-3; a possible D gene is TRBD2 (5 bases). CDR3 nucleotide sequence: TGTGCCAGCATCCGAGGGTCCGCGGCTAGCACAGATACGCAGTATTTT. Translated, it gives CASIRGSAASTDTQYF.